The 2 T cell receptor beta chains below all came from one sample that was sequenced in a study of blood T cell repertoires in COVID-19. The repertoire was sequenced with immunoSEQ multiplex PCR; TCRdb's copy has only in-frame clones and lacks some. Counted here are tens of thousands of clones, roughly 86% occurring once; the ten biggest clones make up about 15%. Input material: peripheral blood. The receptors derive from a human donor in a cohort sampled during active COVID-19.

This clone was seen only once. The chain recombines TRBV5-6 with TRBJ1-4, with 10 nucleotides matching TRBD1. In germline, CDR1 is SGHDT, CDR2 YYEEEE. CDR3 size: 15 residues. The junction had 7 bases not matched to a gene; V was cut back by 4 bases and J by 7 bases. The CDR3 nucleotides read TGTGCCAGCAGCGACAGGGGGCAGGGAGTTGAAAAACTGTTTTTT. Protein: CASSDRGQGVEKLFF.

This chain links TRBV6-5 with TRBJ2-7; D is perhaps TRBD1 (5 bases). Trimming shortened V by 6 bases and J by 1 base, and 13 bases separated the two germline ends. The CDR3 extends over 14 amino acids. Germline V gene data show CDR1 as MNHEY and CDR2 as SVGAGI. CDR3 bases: TGTGCCAGCAGGATGGGGCAGGGTTCCTACGAGCAGTACTTC. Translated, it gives CASRMGQGSYEQYF.